What follows describes a single T cell receptor (beta chain). Method: immunoSEQ multiplex PCR; TCRdb's copy keeps in-frame clones and lacks some. The sample holds about 250,000 clones, roughly 90% seen once. Those enrolled in Seattle joined during active infection and were followed longitudinally afterward. This sample stems from a study of blood T cell repertoires in COVID-19. The CDR3 spans 14 residues. Germline CDR1 LNHDA, CDR2 SQIVND (reference sequence). The V segment lost 5 bases and the J segment 7 bases; nucleotides outside the gene matches: 10. The chain employs TRBV19 and TRBJ1-2, with TRBD1 matching over 7 bases. The receptor was derived from a woman aged 55 to 70 with COVID-19, enrolled during active disease. Sequencing was carried out using peripheral blood. CDR3 in DNA: TGTGCCAGTAGTTTTACGACAGGGAGTGGTGGCTACACCTTC. It codes for CASSFTTGSGGYTF. The variable domain in full, completed from reference TRBV19 and TRBJ1-2, reads DGGITQSPKYLFRKEGQNVTLSCEQNLNHDAMYWYRQDPGQGLRLIYYSQIVNDFQKGDIAEGYSVSREKKESFPLTVTSAQKNPTAFYLCASSFTTGSGGYTFGSGTRLTVV.